This T cell receptor beta chain was obtained from a study of T cell changes during pregnancy in multiple sclerosis (dated by TCRdb to the late 2010s). In terms of the full investigation: Changes in the T cell repertoire over the course of pregnancy were examined in this study in women with multiple sclerosis.

This clone was counted many times. Its antigen has not been determined. No base qualities exist here, and no much larger clone lies one base off it. Libraries were constructed by the immunoSEQ multiplex PCR assay. TCRdb obtained this table from immuneACCESS and retained in-frame rearrangements with V and J assigned. These tables miss some clones; where compared with another copy, unresolved V genes account for less than half of the shortfall, and the remainder is unexplained. The sample table shows tens of thousands of clones, and around 90% are seen once. The top ten hold roughly 1.9% of the sample. In the germline V gene, CDR1 corresponds to MGHRA and CDR2 to YSYEKL. V sheds 1 base and J sheds 9 bases, leaving 10 bases between their ends. The CDR3, cysteine through phenylalanine, is 14 amino acids long. Just the 42-base CDR3 DNA is kept, in frame starting at base 1.

The rearranged chain carries TRBV4-1 and TRBJ1-6, with a weak D call of TRBD1 (6 bases match). The specimen was peripheral blood, collected in the second trimester of pregnancy. The sequence derives from a female donor with multiple sclerosis, enrolled in a pregnancy study. The CDR3 reads CASSQAGGGSPLHF. The DNA is TGCGCCAGCAGCCAAGCGGGAGGGGGTTCACCCCTCCACTTT.